Below are 11 T cell receptor beta chains sequenced from a single sample in a study of blood T cell repertoires in COVID-19. Sequencing was performed with immunoSEQ multiplex PCR; in TCRdb, only in-frame clones are kept and a portion is missing. The sample gives 250,000 to 350,000 clones, roughly 87% of which show up once; 2% to 2.5% is in the top ten. Specimen: peripheral blood. These receptors were taken from a woman aged 45-65 years who had recovered from COVID-19.

The chain is built from TRBV5-1 and TRBJ1-2; a weak D match, TRBD1 (6 bases). There are 15 residues in the CDR3. V lost 4 bases to trimming and J lost 8 bases, with 21 bases between them. Germline CDR1 and CDR2: SGHRS and YFSETQ. CDR3: CASSLGTLKTSGYTF. The CDR3 DNA reads TGCGCCAGCAGCCTTGGGACATTGAAAACCTCCGGCTACACCTTC.

V gene TRBV20-1 combines with J gene TRBJ1-5; 9 bases are a match to TRBD1. CDR3 size: 14 residues. Germline V lookup: CDR1 DFQATT, CDR2 SNEGSKA (reference sequence). J lost 6 bases, V lost 3 bases, and 6 bases had no gene match. The CDR3 is CSASDRGFRQPQHF. The CDR3 bases are TGCAGTGCTAGTGACAGGGGGTTTCGTCAGCCCCAGCATTTT.

Note on this clone: Additional DNA sequences in this sample encode the identical CDR3. V is TRBV3-1 (or the pseudogene TRBV3-2) and J is TRBJ1-2, with D unclear. Trimming took off 2 bases at V and 1 base at J, with 8 bases between the two ends. This CDR3 region has 14 residues. Per the germline V gene, CDR1 is LGHDT and CDR2 is YNNKEL (reference sequence). CDR3 DNA sequence: TGTGCCAGCAGCCAAAGCTTACTTAACTATGGCTACACCTTC. This encodes CASSQSLLNYGYTF.

The chain employs TRBV10-3 and TRBJ2-7; 7 nucleotides line up with TRBD2. J lost 1 base, V lost 9 bases, and 3 bases had no gene match. This CDR3 is built from 12 residues. CDR1 ENHRY and CDR2 SYGVKD come from the germline V gene. CDR3 protein: CAIASGSYEQYF. CDR3 bases: TGTGCCATTGCTAGCGGTTCCTACGAGCAGTACTTC.

This clone occurred a few times. This chain uses TRBV5-1 with TRBJ1-1; 10 bases map to TRBD1. CDR3 size: 14 residues. The ends lost 0 bases at V and 6 bases at J; junction bases unmatched: 2. Germline CDR1 is SGHRS and CDR2 is YFSETQ. CDR3 loop: CASSLGQGAPEAFF. The CDR3 DNA follows: TGCGCCAGCAGCTTGGGACAGGGGGCCCCTGAAGCTTTCTTT. The whole variable domain, remainder taken from reference TRBV5-1 and TRBJ1-1, is KAGVTQTPRYLIKTRGQQVTLSCSPISGHRSVSWYQQTPGQGLQFLFEYFSETQRNKGNFPGRFSGRQFSNSRSEMNVSTLELGDSALYLCASSLGQGAPEAFFGQGTRLTVV.

The gene calls are TRBV9 and TRBJ1-6; the match to TRBD1 covers 7 bases. In germline, CDR1 is SGDLS, CDR2 YYNGEE. V was pared by 4 bases and J by 6 bases, with 7 bases of the junction left unmatched. The CDR3 length is 15 residues. The CDR3 region is CASSYRQGLNSPLHF. DNA of the CDR3: TGTGCCAGCAGCTATAGACAGGGCCTTAATTCACCCCTCCACTTT.

The J gene is TRBJ2-7, the V gene TRBV27; 8 nucleotides align to TRBD2. The CDR3 loop spans 13 amino acids. Germline CDR1 reads MNHEY; CDR2 reads SMNVEV (reference sequence). Losses at the gene ends were 4 bases for V and 6 bases for J; bases not matched to a gene: 5. CDR3 sequence: CASSSGLAGEQYF. The DNA for the CDR3 is TGTGCCAGCAGTTCCGGACTAGCAGGCGAGCAGTACTTC.

The gene calls are TRBV27 and TRBJ1-4; D is undetermined. Trimming left V 6 bases short and J 10 bases short, with 21 bases between. Germline values: CDR1 MNHEY, CDR2 SMNVEV (reference sequence). The CDR3 length is 15 residues. CDR3 in DNA: TGTGCCAGCAGCTCCCACCCGGGTCGAAGTGGAAAACTGTTTTTT. This codes for CASSSHPGRSGKLFF.

The rearrangement links TRBV25-1 to TRBJ1-1; the match to TRBD1 covers 10 bases. The V and J ends lost 8 bases and 6 bases, in that order; junction bases with no gene match: 9. Germline V gene lookup returns CDR1 MGHDK and CDR2 SYGVNS. The CDR3 extends over 14 amino acids. The CDR3 reads CASSPQGQGAEAFF. The CDR3 nucleotides are TGTGCCAGCTCTCCGCAAGGACAGGGGGCTGAAGCTTTCTTT.

This rearrangement joins TRBV9 to TRBJ2-7, with 8 bases identical to TRBD1. CDR1 and CDR2 from the germline V gene are SGDLS and YYNGEE. The CDR3 totals 16 residues. The ends lost 4 bases at V and 0 bases at J; junction bases unmatched: 9. CDR3 residues: CASSLQGQVSSYEQYF. Written as DNA, the CDR3 is TGTGCCAGCAGCCTCCAGGGACAGGTGAGCTCCTACGAGCAGTACTTC.

This clone came up once. The J gene is TRBJ1-1, the V gene TRBV11-1, with unresolved D. Looked up from germline, CDR1 is SGHAT and CDR2 is FQDESV (reference sequence). Between the trimmed V and J ends, which lost 8 bases and 1 base, there was a span of 17 bases. The CDR3 sequence is 15 residues long. CDR3: CASGTEFLKNTEAFF. CDR3 DNA sequence: TGTGCCAGCGGAACAGAATTTTTGAAGAACACTGAAGCTTTCTTT.